The 26 T cell receptor beta chains below all came from one sample that was sequenced in a study of blood T cell repertoires in COVID-19. Clones were sequenced by immunoSEQ multiplex PCR, and TCRdb holds only the in-frame ones, with some missing. The sample carries over 50,000 clones, approximately 72% recorded once. Sequencing was done on a sample of peripheral blood. These receptors all come from a woman between 65 and 79 years old with COVID-19, enrolled during active disease.

The chain recombines TRBV11-2 with TRBJ1-4, with 9 bases lining up with TRBD1. This CDR3 region has 16 residues. CDR1 is SGHAT and CDR2 is FQNNGV in the germline V gene. V lost 4 bases and J lost 12; bases outside the gene matches: 15. In DNA form, the CDR3 reads TGTGCCAGCAGCTACCCTCCAGGGACAGGGCGGGACGAACTGTTTTTT. Translating it yields CASSYPPGTGRDELFF. The whole variable domain, remainder taken from reference TRBV11-2 and TRBJ1-4, is EAGVAQSPRYKIIEKRQSVAFWCNPISGHATLYWYQQILGQGPKLLIQFQNNGVVDDSQLPKDRFSAERLKGVDSTLKIQPAKLEDSAVYLCASSYPPGTGRDELFFGSGTQLSVL.

This rearrangement joins TRBV5-6 to TRBJ2-2, with 10 bases fitting TRBD2. The length of the CDR3 is 17 residues. Losses at the gene ends were 4 bases for V and 0 bases for J; bases not matched to a gene: 6. Germline CDR1 and CDR2: SGHDT and YYEEEE. CDR3 nucleotides: TGTGCCAGCAGCCCAGGACTAGCGGTTACGAACACCGGGGAGCTGTTTTTT. Translating gives CASSPGLAVTNTGELFF.

The gene calls are TRBV4-3 and TRBJ2-7; D remains unclear. V lost 3 bases to trimming and J lost 1 base, with 7 bases between them. The germline gives CDR1 LGHNA, CDR2 YSLEER. The CDR3 consists of 13 residues. CDR3 residues: CASSHGYSYEQYF. For the CDR3, the DNA is TGCGCCAGCAGCCACGGGTATTCCTACGAGCAGTACTTC.

The chain combines TRBV24-1 with TRBJ2-1; 11 bases align to TRBD2. The ends lost 3 bases at V and 7 bases at J; junction bases unmatched: 7. Germline CDR1 KGHDR, CDR2 SFDVKD. The CDR3 totals 16 residues. The CDR3 region has the DNA TGTGCCACCAGTGATCCTACTAGCGGGAGTCGTAATGAGCAGTTCTTC. Protein sequence: CATSDPTSGSRNEQFF.

The rearrangement joins TRBV10-3 to TRBJ1-1; TRBD1 is a possible D gene (5 bases). The V and J ends lost 3 bases and 1 base respectively, with 9 bases between them. This CDR3 is built from 14 residues. CDR1 ENHRY and CDR2 SYGVKD come from the germline V gene. CDR3 sequence reads: CAISERGTNTEAFF. The CDR3 nucleotides read TGTGCCATCAGTGAAAGGGGAACGAACACTGAAGCTTTCTTT.

This clone was detected only a few times. The rearrangement links TRBV2 to TRBJ1-5, with 9 bases that match TRBD1. Losses at the gene ends were 2 bases for V and 0 bases for J; bases not matched to a gene: 8. The germline V gene encodes CDR1 SNHLY and CDR2 FYNNEI. The CDR3 is made up of 18 amino acids. The CDR3 DNA follows: TGTGCCAGCAGTGAAAACAGGGGGCAAATGAATAGCAATCAGCCCCAGCATTTT. Encoded protein: CASSENRGQMNSNQPQHF.

The chain carries TRBV20-1 and TRBJ1-1; maybe TRBD1 (5 bases). Trimming removed 3 bases from V and 1 base from J, with 9 bases in between. Per the germline V gene, CDR1 is DFQATT and CDR2 is SNEGSKA (reference sequence). This CDR3 has 13 amino acids. CDR3 DNA: TGCAGTGCTAGTCAGGGCCCGAACACTGAAGCTTTCTTT. It specifies CSASQGPNTEAFF.

The chain is built from TRBV27 and TRBJ2-3; weak D call: TRBD2 (5 bases). Germline V gene data show CDR1 as MNHEY and CDR2 as SMNVEV (reference sequence). CDR3 length: 12 amino acids. Trimming cost V 10 bases and J 7 bases, with 15 bases left between them. This CDR3 reads CAIKGTGNTQYF. Here the CDR3 DNA reads TGTGCCATCAAGGGAACCGGGAATACGCAGTATTTT.

This clone was detected a few times. This chain links TRBV6-5 with TRBJ1-2; D ambiguous. Trimming cost V 7 bases and J 8 bases, with 20 bases left between them. Per germline, CDR1 MNHEY and CDR2 SVGAGI. This CDR3 comprises 14 residues. In nucleotides, the CDR3 is TGTGCCAGCACCGGGAGCGAGAATTCTGGGGGCTACACCTTC. Translated: CASTGSENSGGYTF.

The chain is built from TRBV9 and TRBJ2-7, with TRBD2 matching 11 bases. The CDR3 is 16 residues long. Looked up from germline, CDR1 is SGDLS and CDR2 is YYNGEE. V trimming: 0 bases; J trimming: 4 bases; junction bases outside the gene matches: 6. CDR3 in amino acids: CASSVGVGLAEYEQYV. The CDR3 region has the DNA TGTGCCAGCAGCGTAGGAGTGGGACTAGCGGAATACGAGCAGTACGTC.

CDR3: CASSPPGTAAYEQYF. The CDR3 DNA reads as TGCGCCAGCAGCCCGCCAGGGACAGCAGCCTACGAGCAGTACTTC. The chain combines TRBV4-1 with TRBJ2-7, with 7 bases identical to TRBD1. The CDR3 sequence is 15 residues long. V lost 4 bases to trimming and J lost 2 bases; unmatched junction nucleotides: 8. Germline assignment: CDR1 MGHRA and CDR2 YSYEKL.

The J gene is TRBJ1-6, the V gene TRBV19, with D perhaps matching TRBD1 (5 bases). The CDR3 spans 13 residues. Germline V CDR1 and CDR2: LNHDA, SQIVND (reference sequence). V was cut by 6 bases and J by 7 bases, with 10 bases left in between. The CDR3 is CASSLYRNSPLHF. Here the CDR3 DNA reads TGTGCCAGTAGCCTTTACAGGAATTCACCCCTCCACTTT.

The J gene is TRBJ2-7, the V gene TRBV5-6; 9 nucleotides align to TRBD1. The CDR3 is made up of 16 amino acids. V gave up 4 bases and J gave up 3 bases; unmatched junction bases: 11. CDR1 is SGHDT and CDR2 is YYEEEE in the germline V gene. CDR3 bases: TGTGCCAGCAGCGACTCCGGGACAGGGAGGCGCTACGAGCAGTACGTC. Translated: CASSDSGTGRRYEQYV.

This clone has a single count. The V call is TRBV7-9, the J call TRBJ1-2; D ambiguous. This CDR3 has 13 amino acids. Germline CDR1 reads SEHNR; CDR2 reads FQNEAQ (reference sequence). Trimming took off 5 bases at V and 5 bases at J, with 12 bases between the two ends. CDR3 region: CASSRPGVYGYTF. The DNA of the CDR3 is TGTGCCAGCAGCAGACCCGGGGTGTATGGCTACACCTTC.

This clone occurred a few times. The V and J genes are TRBV10-2 and TRBJ2-1; a possible D gene is TRBD2 (6 bases). Germline V gene sequence: CDR1 WSHSY, CDR2 SAAADI. The V end lost 2 bases, the J end lost 10 bases, and 12 bases lay between the germline ends. The length of the CDR3 is 13 residues. CDR3 residues: CASSEILGGEQFF. The CDR3, as DNA: TGCGCCAGCAGTGAGATTTTGGGGGGAGAGCAGTTCTTC.

The chain joins TRBV7-9 to TRBJ2-5; 8 nucleotides agree with TRBD1. Germline V gene data show CDR1 as SEHNR and CDR2 as FQNEAQ (reference sequence). J lost 5 bases, V lost 4 bases, and 12 bases had no gene match. The CDR3 covers 16 residues. CDR3 nucleotides: TGTGCCAGCAGCTCGAACTACAGGGGGTCGACTGAGACCCAGTACTTC. As protein: CASSSNYRGSTETQYF.

CDR3 region: CASSSRRTGSSYNEQFF. CDR3 bases: TGTGCCAGCAGCTCCAGAAGGACCGGGAGCTCCTACAATGAGCAGTTCTTC. V and J are TRBV5-4 and TRBJ2-1; TRBD2 is a possible D gene (6 bases). This CDR3 is built from 17 residues. Germline lookup yields CDR1 SGHNT and CDR2 YYREEE (reference sequence). The V end lost 3 bases, the J end lost 0 bases, and 16 bases lay between the germline ends. The complete variable domain, with remaining parts taken from reference TRBV5-4 and TRBJ2-1, reads ETGVTQSPTHLIKTRGQQVTLRCSSQSGHNTVSWYQQALGQGPQFIFQYYREEENGRGNFPPRFSGLQFPNYSSELNVNALELDDSALYLCASSSRRTGSSYNEQFFGPGTRLTVL.

V is TRBV7-9 and J is TRBJ2-2, with 7 bases aligning to TRBD2. Per germline, CDR1 SEHNR and CDR2 FQNEAQ (reference sequence). The CDR3 length is 15 residues. Losses at the gene ends were 5 bases for V and 5 bases for J; bases not matched to a gene: 8. DNA of the CDR3: TGTGCCAGCAGCCTTCCTGGGGGGGATACCGGGGAGCTGTTTTTT. Encoded protein: CASSLPGGDTGELFF.

This chain joins TRBV7-2 and TRBJ1-5; D might be TRBD1 (6 bases). The CDR3 loop spans 12 amino acids. Germline lookup yields CDR1 SGHTA and CDR2 FQGNSA. Between the trimmed V and J ends, which lost 4 bases and 5 bases, there was a span of 6 bases. CDR3 protein: CASSWTDQPQHF. CDR3 coding DNA: TGTGCCAGCAGCTGGACAGATCAGCCCCAGCATTTT.

The J gene is TRBJ1-1, the V gene TRBV7-9; D not certain. The V gene's germline CDR1 is SEHNR and CDR2 FQNEAQ (reference sequence). The length of the CDR3 is 14 residues. Deletions cut 5 bases from V and 5 bases from J, with 15 bases between. Written as DNA, the CDR3 is TGTGCCAGCAGCCCCCCCAAGGGAGGAACTGAAGCTTTCTTT. It specifies CASSPPKGGTEAFF.

This clone was counted between two and nine times. V and J are TRBV4-1 and TRBJ2-1; D ambiguous. V gave up 4 bases and J gave up 0 bases, with 10 bases separating them. Germline loops: CDR1 MGHRA, CDR2 YSYEKL. This CDR3 comprises 15 residues. CDR3 sequence: CASSLGPSSYNEQFF. CDR3 bases: TGCGCCAGCAGCCTTGGGCCCAGCTCCTACAATGAGCAGTTCTTC.

J is TRBJ2-1 and V is TRBV19; perhaps TRBD2 as D (6 bases). There are 15 residues in the CDR3. V was shortened by 5 bases and J by 2 bases, with 13 bases between the two germline ends. Germline values: CDR1 LNHDA, CDR2 SQIVND (reference sequence). The CDR3 nucleotides are TGTGCCAGTAGTGTGGAGGAGGGTCCCTACAATGAGCAGTTCTTC. Translated, it gives CASSVEEGPYNEQFF.

The chain uses TRBV3-1 (or the pseudogene TRBV3-2) and TRBJ2-7; TRBD2 might be the D (6 bases). Trimming cost V 4 bases and J 10 bases, with 14 bases left between them. The CDR3 is 12 residues long. CDR1 and CDR2 from the germline V gene are LGHDT and YNNKEL (reference sequence). The CDR3 region is CASSPGTPQQYF. DNA of the CDR3: TGTGCCAGCAGCCCCGGGACTCCACAACAGTACTTC.

This chain links TRBV5-1 with TRBJ2-5; D possibly corresponds to TRBD1 (6 bases). The V and J ends lost 7 bases and 4 bases respectively, with 20 bases between them. Germline CDR1 and CDR2: SGHRS and YFSETQ. There are 15 residues in the CDR3. This CDR3 reads CASYKGDHPPETQYF. The CDR3 DNA is TGCGCCAGCTACAAGGGGGACCATCCCCCAGAGACCCAGTACTTC.

In its sample, this clone was seen once. The V gene is TRBV7-8, the J gene TRBJ2-3; D ambiguous. The CDR3 runs 14 residues. Trimming left V 1 base short and J 3 bases short, with 8 bases between. Germline CDR1 reads SGHVS; CDR2 reads FQNEAQ. Here the CDR3 DNA reads TGTGCCAGCAGCTTAGAAGACTCGACAGATACGCAGTATTTT. It codes for CASSLEDSTDTQYF. Full variable domain (outside the CDR3, taken from reference TRBV7-8 and TRBJ2-3): GAGVSQSPRYKVAKRGQDVALRCDPISGHVSLFWYQQALGQGPEFLTYFQNEAQLDKSGLPSDRFFAERPEGSVSTLKIQRTQQEDSAVYLCASSLEDSTDTQYFGPGTRLTVL.

The V gene is TRBV3-1 (or the pseudogene TRBV3-2), the J gene TRBJ1-1, with D uncertain. There are 16 residues in the CDR3. In germline, CDR1 is LGHDT, CDR2 YNNKEL (reference sequence). V was shortened by 5 bases and J by 6 bases, with 22 bases between the two germline ends. As DNA, the CDR3 is TGTGCCAGCAGCGCCCGAGGCGGGGAGACTTGGGCTGAAGCTTTCTTT. Protein sequence: CASSARGGETWAEAFF.